Listed below are T cell receptor beta chains from one sample, sequenced in a study of human thymus T cells. Method: immunoSEQ multiplex PCR; TCRdb's copy keeps in-frame clones and lacks some. This sample has roughly 130,000 clones, with around 95% found just once. The sample consisted of thymus tissue. All receptors derive from a boy under two years old with a congenital heart defect but otherwise immunologically healthy. Both conserved end residues are part of each CDR3. D genes are given only for firm matches. Expanded clones get a size class; other rows say once, few or many, or leave the size out.

NA	TRBV19	NA	TRBJ1-3	TGTGCCAGTAGGAGATCGGGCTCTGGAAACACCATATATTTT	CASRRSGSGNTIYF
NA	TRBV5-3	once	TRBJ1-2	TGTGCCAGAAGCTTGGGGGGTCCGAGCTATGGCTACACCTTC	CARSLGGPSYGYTF
NA	TRBV9	once	TRBJ1-2	TGTGCCAGCAGCGTAGGGCCCCCGGACGCTGGACTCTATGGCTACACCTTC	CASSVGPPDAGLYGYTF
NA	TRBV27	NA	TRBJ2-1	TGTGCCAGCACGGATTGCAACAATGAGCAGTTCTTC	CASTDCNNEQFF
NA	TRBV6-5	NA	TRBJ1-1	TGTGCCAGCAGTTCCTGGGGGAACACTGAAGCTTTCTTT	CASSSWGNTEAFF
NA	TRBV14	NA	TRBJ2-1	TGTGCCAGCAGCCAAGCTTTCCACCCGGGGCGGAACAATGAGCAGTTCTTC	CASSQAFHPGRNNEQFF
NA	TRBV6-5	NA	TRBJ2-5	TGTGCCAGCAGTTACCGGCAGGTCACCCCCAGGGAGACCCAGTACTTC	CASSYRQVTPRETQYF
NA	TRBV5-1	NA	TRBJ1-1	TGCGCCAGCAGCCAGAGCGACGCGAAGAACACTGAAGCTTTCTTT	CASSQSDAKNTEAFF
NA	TRBV19	NA	TRBJ2-1	TGTGCCAGTAGTATGGAGGGGGCCTACAATGAGCAGTTCTTC	CASSMEGAYNEQFF
TRBD2	TRBV7-2	NA	TRBJ2-4	TGTGCCAGCAGCTTAGCCTCAGGACTAGCGGGGGGGCATACGGACATTCAGTACTTC	CASSLASGLAGGHTDIQYF
TRBD2	TRBV25-1	NA	TRBJ2-1	TGTGCCAGCAGTGAATGGGGGAGGGACGAACTGGGCGATGAGCAGTTCTTC	CASSEWGRDELGDEQFF
NA	TRBV5-1	NA	TRBJ2-3	TGCGCCAGCAGCTTGTGGGGCACAGATACGCAGTATTTT	CASSLWGTDTQYF
TRBD1	TRBV28	few	TRBJ2-7	TGTGCCAGCAGTTCGGGACAGGGTGACGAGCAGTACTTC	CASSSGQGDEQYF
NA	TRBV2	NA	TRBJ2-7	TGTGCCAGCAGTGATGCCGAGGGGGATGAAGACCACGAGCAGTACTTC	CASSDAEGDEDHEQYF
NA	TRBV11-2	once	TRBJ2-7	TGTGCCAGCAGCTTTTCGGGGCTCTACGAGCAGTACTTC	CASSFSGLYEQYF
NA	TRBV6-1	NA	TRBJ2-5	TGTGCCAGCAGAGCGCCTCGGGAGACCCAGTACTTC	CASRAPRETQYF
TRBD1	TRBV5-5	NA	TRBJ2-7	TGTGCCAGCAGCCTTCCGGGACAGGGGTTGAGAGAGCAGTACTTC	CASSLPGQGLREQYF
TRBD1	TRBV28	NA	TRBJ1-2	TGTGCCACCATCGGAACAGGGGAATATGGCTACACCTTC	CATIGTGEYGYTF
TRBD1	TRBV28	NA	TRBJ1-2	TGTGCCAGCAGTTTGGTTGCGACAGGGTGGGGGTATGGCTACACCTTC	CASSLVATGWGYGYTF
TRBD1	TRBV7-9	NA	TRBJ1-1	TGTGCCAGCTTCCGGACAGGGAGGAACACTGAAGCTTTCTTT	CASFRTGRNTEAFF
TRBD1	TRBV6-5	NA	TRBJ1-1	TGTGCCAGCAGTTGGACAGGGGAGGACACTGAAGCTTTCTTT	CASSWTGEDTEAFF
NA	TRBV7-2	NA	TRBJ2-3	TGTGCCAGCAGCTTAAGGCGCCATGGTATCATGGATACGCAGTATTTT	CASSLRRHGIMDTQYF
NA	TRBV28	once	TRBJ2-4	TGTGCCAGCAGTTTCAGGGGTCAGGCCAAAAACATTCAGTACTTC	CASSFRGQAKNIQYF
NA	TRBV28	NA	TRBJ2-1	TGTGCCAGCAGTTTTCCCCCGCGGAGCCCCAACACCACTCGAGACTCCTACAATGAGCAGTTCTTC	CASSFPPRSPNTTRDSYNEQFF
NA	TRBV6-6	NA	TRBJ2-5	TGTGCCAGCAGTTACTCGGGCAGGACGGATAGTGACCAGTACTTC	CASSYSGRTDSDQYF
NA	TRBV7-9	NA	TRBJ1-6	TGTGCCAGCAGCTTGGCCGGGGTCGGTTCACCCCTCCACTTT	CASSLAGVGSPLHF
NA	TRBV6-4	once	TRBJ1-1	TGTGCCAGCAGTGACTTTCGGCGGATGAACACTGAAGCTTTCTTT	CASSDFRRMNTEAFF
NA	TRBV6-5	NA	TRBJ2-7	TGTTCAGGGGATCCCTACGAGCAGTACTTC	CSGDPYEQYF
NA	TRBV4-1	NA	TRBJ2-2	TGCGCCAGCAGCCACCTCCGGGGTACCGGGGAGCTGTTTTTT	CASSHLRGTGELFF